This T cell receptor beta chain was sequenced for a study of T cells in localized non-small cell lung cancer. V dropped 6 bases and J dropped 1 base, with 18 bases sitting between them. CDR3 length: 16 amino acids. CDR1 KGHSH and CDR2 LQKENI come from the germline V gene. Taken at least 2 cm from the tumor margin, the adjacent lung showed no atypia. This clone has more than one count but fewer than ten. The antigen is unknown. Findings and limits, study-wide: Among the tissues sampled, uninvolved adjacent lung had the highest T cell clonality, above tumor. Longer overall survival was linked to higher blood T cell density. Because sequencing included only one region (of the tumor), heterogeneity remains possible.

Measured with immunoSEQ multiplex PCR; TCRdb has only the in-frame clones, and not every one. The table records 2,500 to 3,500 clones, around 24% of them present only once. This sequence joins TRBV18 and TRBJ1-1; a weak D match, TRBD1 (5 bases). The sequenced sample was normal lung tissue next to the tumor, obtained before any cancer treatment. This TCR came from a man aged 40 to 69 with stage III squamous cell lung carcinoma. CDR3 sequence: CASSSSGLGGNTEAFF. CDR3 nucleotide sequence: TGTGCCAGCTCTTCTAGCGGGTTGGGGGGGAACACTGAAGCTTTCTTT.